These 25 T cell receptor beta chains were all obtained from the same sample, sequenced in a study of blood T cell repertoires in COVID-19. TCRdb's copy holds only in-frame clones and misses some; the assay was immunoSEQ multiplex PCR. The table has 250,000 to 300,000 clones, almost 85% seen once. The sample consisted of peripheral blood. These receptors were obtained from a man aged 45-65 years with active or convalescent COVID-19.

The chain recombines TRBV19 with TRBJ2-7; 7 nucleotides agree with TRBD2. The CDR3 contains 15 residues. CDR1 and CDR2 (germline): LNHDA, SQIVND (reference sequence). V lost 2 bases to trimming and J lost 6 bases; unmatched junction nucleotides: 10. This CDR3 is CASSITRERWAEQYF. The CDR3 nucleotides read TGTGCCAGTAGTATAACGCGGGAGAGGTGGGCCGAGCAGTACTTC.

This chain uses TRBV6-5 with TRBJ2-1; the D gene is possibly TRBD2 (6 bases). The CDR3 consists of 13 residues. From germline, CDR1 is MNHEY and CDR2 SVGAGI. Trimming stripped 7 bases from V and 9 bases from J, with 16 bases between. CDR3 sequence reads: CASTYGGWGEQFF. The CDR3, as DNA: TGTGCCAGCACATACGGGGGATGGGGTGAGCAGTTCTTC.

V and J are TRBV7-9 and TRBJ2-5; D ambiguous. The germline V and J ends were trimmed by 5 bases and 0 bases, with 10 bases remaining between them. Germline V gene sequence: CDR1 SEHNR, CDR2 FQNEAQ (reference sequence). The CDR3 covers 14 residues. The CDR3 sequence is CASSIDTNQETQYF. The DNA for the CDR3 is TGTGCCAGCAGCATCGACACCAACCAAGAGACCCAGTACTTC.

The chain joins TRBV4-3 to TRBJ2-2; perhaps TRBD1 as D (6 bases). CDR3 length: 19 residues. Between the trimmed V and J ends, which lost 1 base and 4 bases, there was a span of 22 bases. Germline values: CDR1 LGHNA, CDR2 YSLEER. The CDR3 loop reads CASSQGGTKGSLRTGELFF. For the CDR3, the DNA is TGCGCCAGCAGCCAAGGAGGGACAAAGGGAAGCCTGCGCACCGGGGAGCTGTTTTTT.

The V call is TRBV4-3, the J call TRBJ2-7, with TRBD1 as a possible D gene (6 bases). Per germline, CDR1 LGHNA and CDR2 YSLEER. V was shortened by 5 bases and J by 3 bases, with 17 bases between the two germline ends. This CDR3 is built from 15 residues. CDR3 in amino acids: CASSAGTRASYEQYF. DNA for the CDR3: TGCGCCAGCAGCGCCGGGACACGGGCCAGCTACGAGCAGTACTTC.

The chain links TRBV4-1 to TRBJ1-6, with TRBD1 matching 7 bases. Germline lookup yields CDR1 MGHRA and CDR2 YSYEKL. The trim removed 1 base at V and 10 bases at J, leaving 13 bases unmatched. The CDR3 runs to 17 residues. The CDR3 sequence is CASSQGVRQGRNSPLHF. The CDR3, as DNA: TGCGCCAGCAGCCAAGGTGTCAGACAGGGTAGGAACTCACCCCTCCACTTT.

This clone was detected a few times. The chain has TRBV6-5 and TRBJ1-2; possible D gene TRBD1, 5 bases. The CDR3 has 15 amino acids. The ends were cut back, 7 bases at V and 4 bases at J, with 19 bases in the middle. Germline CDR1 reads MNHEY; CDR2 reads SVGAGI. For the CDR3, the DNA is TGTGCCAGCATCACGGGACTGAATACGGGCTATGGCTACACCTTC. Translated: CASITGLNTGYGYTF.

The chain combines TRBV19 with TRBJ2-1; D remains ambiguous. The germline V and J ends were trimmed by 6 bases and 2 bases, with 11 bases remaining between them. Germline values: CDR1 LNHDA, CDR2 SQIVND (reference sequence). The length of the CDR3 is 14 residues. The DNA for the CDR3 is TGTGCCAGTAGCCGGAGTTGGCCCTACAATGAGCAGTTCTTC. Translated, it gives CASSRSWPYNEQFF. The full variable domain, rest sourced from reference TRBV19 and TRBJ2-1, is DGGITQSPKYLFRKEGQNVTLSCEQNLNHDAMYWYRQDPGQGLRLIYYSQIVNDFQKGDIAEGYSVSREKKESFPLTVTSAQKNPTAFYLCASSRSWPYNEQFFGPGTRLTVL.

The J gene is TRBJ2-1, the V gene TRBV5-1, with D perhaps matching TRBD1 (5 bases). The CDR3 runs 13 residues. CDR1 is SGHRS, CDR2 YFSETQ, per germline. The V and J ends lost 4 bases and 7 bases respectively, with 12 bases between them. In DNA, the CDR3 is TGCGCCAGCAGCGGTCAGGGTAGGAATGAGCAGTTCTTC. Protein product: CASSGQGRNEQFF.

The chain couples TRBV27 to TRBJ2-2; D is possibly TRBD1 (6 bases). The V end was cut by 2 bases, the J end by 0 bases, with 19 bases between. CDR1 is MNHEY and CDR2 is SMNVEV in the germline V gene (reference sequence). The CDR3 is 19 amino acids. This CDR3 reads CASSLIQVTGSPNTGELFF. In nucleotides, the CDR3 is TGTGCCAGCAGTTTAATCCAGGTCACAGGGAGTCCGAACACCGGGGAGCTGTTTTTT.

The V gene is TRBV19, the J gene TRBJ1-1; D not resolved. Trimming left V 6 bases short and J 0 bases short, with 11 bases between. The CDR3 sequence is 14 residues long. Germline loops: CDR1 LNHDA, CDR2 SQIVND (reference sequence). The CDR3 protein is CASREGSLNTEAFF. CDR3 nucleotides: TGTGCCAGTAGAGAGGGCAGCTTGAACACTGAAGCTTTCTTT.

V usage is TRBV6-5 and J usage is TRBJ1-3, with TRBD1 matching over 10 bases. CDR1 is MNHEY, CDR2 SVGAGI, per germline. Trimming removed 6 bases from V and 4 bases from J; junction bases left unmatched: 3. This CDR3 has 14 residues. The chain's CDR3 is CASRDRGTGNTIYF. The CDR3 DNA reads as TGTGCCAGCAGGGACAGGGGGACGGGAAACACCATATATTTT.

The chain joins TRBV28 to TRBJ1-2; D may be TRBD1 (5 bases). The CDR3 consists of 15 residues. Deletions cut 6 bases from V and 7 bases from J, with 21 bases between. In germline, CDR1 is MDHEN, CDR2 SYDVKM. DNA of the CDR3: TGTGCCAGCAGGAAGCAGGGCCTTCACCCCCTTGGCTACACCTTC. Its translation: CASRKQGLHPLGYTF.

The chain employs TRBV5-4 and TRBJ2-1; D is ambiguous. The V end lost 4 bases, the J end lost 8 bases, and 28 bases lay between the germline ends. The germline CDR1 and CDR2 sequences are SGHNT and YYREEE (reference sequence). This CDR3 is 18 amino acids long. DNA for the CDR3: TGTGCCAGCAGCAATTATGTGGTTAGGCTTTGGGCCACGGATGAGCAGTTCTTC. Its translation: CASSNYVVRLWATDEQFF.

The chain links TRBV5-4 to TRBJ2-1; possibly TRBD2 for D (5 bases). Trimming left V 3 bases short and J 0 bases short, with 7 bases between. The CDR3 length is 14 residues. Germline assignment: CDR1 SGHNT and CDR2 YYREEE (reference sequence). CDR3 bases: TGTGCCAGCAGCTCGGGGAGCTCCTACAATGAGCAGTTCTTC. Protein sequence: CASSSGSSYNEQFF.

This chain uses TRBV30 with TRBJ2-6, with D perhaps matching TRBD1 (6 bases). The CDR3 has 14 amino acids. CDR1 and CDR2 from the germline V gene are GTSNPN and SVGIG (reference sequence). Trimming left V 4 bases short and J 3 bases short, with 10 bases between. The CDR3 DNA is TGTGCCTGGACAGGGGCGCTTGGGGCCAACGTCCTGACTTTC. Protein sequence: CAWTGALGANVLTF.

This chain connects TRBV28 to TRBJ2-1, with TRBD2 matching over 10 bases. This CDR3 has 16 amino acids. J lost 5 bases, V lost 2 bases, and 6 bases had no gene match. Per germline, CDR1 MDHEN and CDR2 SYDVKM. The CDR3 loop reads CASSLTALAGDNEQFF. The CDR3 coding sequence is TGTGCCAGCAGTTTAACTGCCCTAGCGGGAGACAATGAGCAGTTCTTC. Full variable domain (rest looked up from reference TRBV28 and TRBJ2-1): DVKVTQSSRYLVKRTGEKVFLECVQDMDHENMFWYRQDPGLGLRLIYFSYDVKMKEKGDIPEGYSVSREKKERFSLILESASTNQTSMYLCASSLTALAGDNEQFFGPGTRLTVL.

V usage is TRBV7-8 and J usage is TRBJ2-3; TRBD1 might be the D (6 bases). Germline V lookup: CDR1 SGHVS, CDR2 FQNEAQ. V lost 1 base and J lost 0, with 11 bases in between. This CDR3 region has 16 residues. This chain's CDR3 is CASSLVGGSSTDTQYF. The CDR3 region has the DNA TGTGCCAGCAGCTTAGTAGGGGGTTCTAGCACAGATACGCAGTATTTT.

This CDR3 reads CASRQRGSTDTQYF. The DNA of the CDR3 is TGTGCCAGCAGGCAAAGGGGTAGCACAGATACGCAGTATTTT. The chain combines TRBV7-6 with TRBJ2-3; possible D gene TRBD1, 5 bases. The CDR3 sequence is 14 residues long. Trimming removed 6 bases from V and 0 bases from J, with 10 bases in between. Germline loops: CDR1 SGHVS, CDR2 FNYEAQ.

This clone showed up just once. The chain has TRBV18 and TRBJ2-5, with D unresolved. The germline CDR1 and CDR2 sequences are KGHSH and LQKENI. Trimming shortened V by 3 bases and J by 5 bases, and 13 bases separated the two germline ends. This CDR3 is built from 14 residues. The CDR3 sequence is CASSPTASMETQYF. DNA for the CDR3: TGTGCCAGCTCACCCACCGCCAGTATGGAGACCCAGTACTTC.

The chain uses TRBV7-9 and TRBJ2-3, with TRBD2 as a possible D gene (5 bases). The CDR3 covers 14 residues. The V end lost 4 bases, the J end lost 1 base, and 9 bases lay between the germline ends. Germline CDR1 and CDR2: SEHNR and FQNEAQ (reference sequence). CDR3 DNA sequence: TGTGCCAGCAGCTCGGGATACCGCACAGATACGCAGTATTTT. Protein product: CASSSGYRTDTQYF.

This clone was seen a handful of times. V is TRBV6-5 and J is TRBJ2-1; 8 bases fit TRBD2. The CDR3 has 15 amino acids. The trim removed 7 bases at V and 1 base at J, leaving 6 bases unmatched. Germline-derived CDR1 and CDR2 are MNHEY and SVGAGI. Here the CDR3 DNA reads TGTGCCAGCATGCGGGAGGCCTCGTCCTACAATGAGCAGTTCTTC. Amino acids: CASMREASSYNEQFF.

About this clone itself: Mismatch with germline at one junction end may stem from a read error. The CDR3 region has the DNA TGCAGCGTTGAAGATGGGGGACAGGGCTCTCTATTTTTC. It specifies CSVEDGGQGSLFF. J is TRBJ2-7 and V is TRBV29-1; 9 nucleotides align to TRBD1. The CDR3 extends over 13 amino acids. CDR1 is SQVTM and CDR2 is ANQGSEA in the germline V gene.

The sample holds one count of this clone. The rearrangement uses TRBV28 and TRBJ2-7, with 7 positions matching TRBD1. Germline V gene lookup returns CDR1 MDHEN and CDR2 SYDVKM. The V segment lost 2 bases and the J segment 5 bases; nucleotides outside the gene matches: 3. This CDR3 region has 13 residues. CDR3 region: CASSLQQGDEQYF. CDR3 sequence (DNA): TGTGCCAGCAGTTTACAGCAGGGGGACGAGCAGTACTTC.

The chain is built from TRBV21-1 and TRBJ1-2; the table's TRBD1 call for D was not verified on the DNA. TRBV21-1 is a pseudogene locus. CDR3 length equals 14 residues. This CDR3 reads CASSNKGAPYGYTF. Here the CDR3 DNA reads TGTGCCAGCAGCAATAAAGGGGCGCCGTATGGCTACACCTTC.